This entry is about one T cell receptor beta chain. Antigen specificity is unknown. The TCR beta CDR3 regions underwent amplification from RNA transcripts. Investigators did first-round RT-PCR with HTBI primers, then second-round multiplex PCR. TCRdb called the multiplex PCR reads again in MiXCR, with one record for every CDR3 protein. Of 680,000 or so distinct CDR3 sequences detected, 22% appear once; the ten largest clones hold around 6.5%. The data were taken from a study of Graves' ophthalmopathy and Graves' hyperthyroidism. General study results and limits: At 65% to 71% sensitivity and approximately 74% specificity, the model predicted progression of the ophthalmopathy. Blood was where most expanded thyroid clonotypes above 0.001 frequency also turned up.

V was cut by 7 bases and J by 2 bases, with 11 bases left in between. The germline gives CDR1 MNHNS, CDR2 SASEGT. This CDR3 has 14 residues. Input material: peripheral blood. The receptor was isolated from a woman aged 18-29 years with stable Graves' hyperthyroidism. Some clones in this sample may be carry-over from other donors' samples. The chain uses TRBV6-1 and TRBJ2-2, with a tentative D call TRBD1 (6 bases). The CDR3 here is CASTTGFNTGELFF. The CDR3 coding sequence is TGTGCCAGCACCACAGGGTTTAACACCGGGGAGCTGTTTTTT.